This TCR beta chain comes out of a study of T cells after yellow fever vaccination (dated by TCRdb to the late 2010s). Study-wide context: The SMART-Seq v4 Ultra Low Input RNA kit was used to prepare libraries from fractions with low cell numbers. To follow T-cell clones before and after primary and booster YFV17D yellow fever vaccination, bulk TCR alpha and beta repertoires were sequenced over time. Two healthy male donors made up the cohort, one aged 18 to 29 years and the other aged 30 to 39 years. Bulk PBMC replicates and cell subsets were isolated from blood drawn at multiple timepoints before and after both primary and secondary immunization.

TCR cDNA was synthesized by 5'RACE template switching, which introduced a universal primer site and unique molecular identifiers. Priming for cDNA synthesis came from both the TCR alpha and TCR beta constant segments. Two PCR steps were used to amplify libraries, with sample barcodes and sequencing adapters being added in the second step. Libraries were sequenced on Illumina HiSeq 2500 (2x100 bp) or NovaSeq (2x150 bp). The original methods were these. Reads were demultiplexed and collapsed into UMI consensus sequences with MIGEC, and V(D)J alignment was performed with MiXCR. Clonotypes responding to the vaccine were identified with edgeR on replicate PBMC samples, with the criteria of FDR below 0.01 and a log2 fold change above 5 up to day 15. Each bulk clonotype received a CD4 or CD8 identity based on whether the sequenced CD4 or CD8 repertoire contained that clonotype at higher abundance. The public reads were reprocessed in TCRdb via fastp at Q25 and MiXCR, keeping in-frame beta chains. Each entry merges the rows of one CDR3 protein and shows their most common DNA and genes. Here the V and J calls rest on TCRdb's processing, not on the authors' analysis. The sample profile shows more than 350,000 distinct CDR3 sequences; approximately 10% of them were found once. In total, the top ten clones hold roughly a sixth of the sample.

General study outcomes and caveats: After the booster, most of the clones that had expanded following primary vaccination were detected again (roughly 96% of CD4 and 88% of CD8), which suggests that memory was broadly maintained. Because the study included only a couple of donors, the extent to which the findings can be generalized is limited. The secondary T-cell response was found to be weaker but faster than the primary response, with a peak reached on day 5 rather than on day 15. FACS-sorted repertoires could contain abundant contaminating clonotypes from the bulk population, so computational filtering was required. A small fraction of clonotypes appeared in both the CD4 and CD8 compartments, likely as a result of convergent recombination.

The CDR3 measures 13 amino acids from cysteine to phenylalanine. The sequence is cut down to CDR3 DNA, 39 bases in frame from base 1. V gives up 3 bases and J gives up 10 bases, and the segment between their germline ends measures 13 bases. From the germline V gene, CDR1 is MDHEN and CDR2 is SYDVKM. In regard to this clonotype: It has no known antigen specificity. Base qualities are not recorded, but no much larger clone differs from it by a single base.

The treatment or condition label of this sample denotes: live attenuated yellow fever vaccine strain. At each blood-draw timepoint, two biological replicates of bulk PBMCs were collected. PBMCs were isolated from peripheral blood using a standard Ficoll-Paque protocol. TriZol was used to extract RNA from bulk PBMCs, CD4 and CD8 fractions, and dextramer-positive and dextramer-negative fractions. The sequenced sample was PBMCs, obtained on the day of the first yellow fever vaccination. The origin of this receptor is a man aged 18 to 30 who received the YFV17D yellow fever vaccine. The V and J segments used are TRBV28 and TRBJ1-5, with a tentative D gene TRBD1 over 6 matching bases. The DNA reads TGTGCCAGCAGTTTCGGCCCAGGGGTTCCCCAGCATTTT. The encoded protein is CASSFGPGVPQHF.